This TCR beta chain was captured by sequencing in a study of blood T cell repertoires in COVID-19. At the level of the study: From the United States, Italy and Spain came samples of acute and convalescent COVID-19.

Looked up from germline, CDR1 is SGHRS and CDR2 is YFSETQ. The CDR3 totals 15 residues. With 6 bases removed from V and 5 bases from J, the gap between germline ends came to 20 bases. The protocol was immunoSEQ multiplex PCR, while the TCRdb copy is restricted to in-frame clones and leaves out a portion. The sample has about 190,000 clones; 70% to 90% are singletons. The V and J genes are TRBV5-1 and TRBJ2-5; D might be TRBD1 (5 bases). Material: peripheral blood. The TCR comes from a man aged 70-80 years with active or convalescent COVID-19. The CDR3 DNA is TGCGCCAGCATGCCGGCGGACACCGGTAGGGAGACCCAGTACTTC. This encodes CASMPADTGRETQYF.